This T cell receptor (beta chain) is drawn from a study of a mutant IDH1 vaccine in newly diagnosed glioma. Points from the study as a whole: Vaccine-induced responses were seen in more than 90% of patients, spanning several MHC alleles. Any relationship between pseudoprogression and changes in top peripheral T cell clonotypes seemed absent.

This clone was detected once. The antigen is not known. Looked up from germline, CDR1 is SEHNR and CDR2 is FQNEAQ (reference sequence). This CDR3 has 17 residues. Trimming stripped 5 bases from V and 1 base from J, with 20 bases between. Sample time point: baseline, week 1 (first vaccination visit). Treatment specified: pre-vaccination baseline after standard-of-care therapy. Some clones are missing from TCRdb's copy, which holds only in-frame ones; the method was immunoSEQ multiplex PCR. The data hold fewer than 85,000 clones, with 65% to 90% observed a single time. This material consisted of PBMCs, taken from a glioma patient treated with radiotherapy, temozolomide or both. The chain is built from TRBV7-9 and TRBJ1-2; D uncertain. The clonotype originates from a man aged 25-40 years with glioma. Written as DNA, the CDR3 is TGTGCCAGCAGCCCCAGAGTGGCCGAGAACCTTAACTATGGCTACACCTTC. Its protein is CASSPRVAENLNYGYTF.